The following is a T cell receptor (beta chain) sequence with its context. At least ten counts were recorded for this clonotype. It has no known antigen specificity. The record has no base qualities; no much larger clone is one base away. These data are taken from a study of T cells in Graves' hyperthyroidism and ophthalmopathy (dated by TCRdb to between 2018 and 2021). In the study overall: Peripheral blood samples were taken at the time of initial diagnosis, prior to any treatment. For training and testing, the 80 to 100 patients in the discovery cohort were randomly divided in a 7:3 ratio. TCR Vbeta CDR3 sequencing of some 140 peripheral blood samples (around 45 ophthalmopathy, about 74 hyperthyroidism and about 17 progressor patients) is reported in the paper. To identify TCR V-J signatures that set the groups apart, the researchers used a discovery cohort of roughly 100 patients, made up of about 44 with Graves' ophthalmopathy and around 58 with stable Graves' hyperthyroidism. After blood sampling, hyperthyroidism patients were treated with methimazole at a starting dose of 30 mg daily, and ophthalmopathy patients were treated with high-dose intravenous methylprednisolone. Thyroid tissue and blood T-cell repertoires from about six Graves' hyperthyroidism patients were also compared in the study. Whether ophthalmopathy could be predicted prospectively was tested in an independent validation cohort made up of roughly 19 hyperthyroidism patients plus 17 patients who later progressed to ophthalmopathy. Results and caveats for the whole study, not just this receptor: In validation, progression to ophthalmopathy was predicted by the model with 70.59% sensitivity and around 75% specificity, a median of roughly 6 months before onset. In cross-validation, a model built on a 13 V-J signature told ophthalmopathy apart from stable hyperthyroidism with approximately 91% sensitivity and roughly 81% specificity, and in testing the same model reached 80%/75%. No statistical method was used to fix the sample size in advance, and group allocation was not hidden from the investigators. Most expanded thyroid clonotypes (frequency above 0.001) were also detected in blood, a finding suggesting that blood repertoires may reflect thyroid immune responses.

Amplification of TCR beta CDR3 regions was carried out from RNA transcripts. For the first round of RT-PCR on the TCR CDR3, the HTBI primer set was used together with the Qiagen OneStep RT-PCR kit. The libraries were constructed in a second round of multiplex PCR and then size-selected and purified. Sequencing of the libraries was done on an Illumina HiSeq2000 using paired-end 100 bp reads. As for the authors' bioinformatics: SOAPnuke was used to process the raw data, removing reads that contained adapters or uncalled bases, had a mean Phred below 15, or lacked an exact match to the constant primer or identifier. COPE v1.2.5 was used to merge the high-quality paired reads, and each unique nucleotide sequence was defined as a clonotype. MiTCR v1.1 was used to align clonotypes to the IMGT TRBV, TRBD and TRBJ reference segments. The analysis was restricted to V-J combinations with a frequency above 0.0001, which together covered 99.2% of the repertoires. A TCS score was defined as the ratio between F50 (clonal expansion) and ExV (chaos), using BLOSUM62-based TCRdist between CDR3 peptides within each V-J. Welch's t-statistics and random forest reduced approximately 520 V-J features to 13, which were used in a naive Bayes classifier (R e1071). TCRdb's own reprocessing of the public reads used fastp at Q25 and MiXCR and kept productive beta chains. Each entry is one CDR3 protein sequence, shown with its most common DNA and genes. The V and J calls here are based on TCRdb, not the publication. This sample holds a few hundred thousand distinct CDR3 sequences; approximately 14% were observed only once. The ten most abundant clones make up around 19% of the sample.

The CDR3 contains 16 residues, cysteine and phenylalanine counted. CDR3 DNA only is kept here, 48 bases in frame from base 1. At the junction V is shortened by 3 bases and J by 0 bases, with 9 bases in between. From the germline V gene (reference sequence), CDR1 is LNHNV and CDR2 is YYDKDF. Ophthalmopathy patients had moderately to severely active disease, Clinical Activity Score of at least 3, NOSPECS grade of at least 4, and duration under 3 months. Any patient with an uncontrolled infection, another autoimmune disease, pregnancy or lactation was excluded. Diagnoses were based on clinical symptoms, serum thyroxine and TRAb, thyroid ultrasound and orbital computed tomography. PBMCs were separated from roughly 10 ml of fresh peripheral blood using Ficoll-Paque density gradient centrifugation. Total RNA was extracted with Trizol reagent, and quality was checked on an Agilent 2100 Bioanalyzer.

In this chain, TRBV15 is recombined with TRBJ2-6; the D gene remains uncertain. Sequencing was carried out using blood. This sequence originates from a woman aged 25 to 45 with Graves' ophthalmopathy. The CDR3 protein sequence reads: CATSSDLYSGANVLTF. At the DNA level, the sequence is TGTGCCACCAGCAGTGATTTATACTCTGGGGCCAACGTCCTGACTTTC.